This TCR beta chain was found in a study of T cell repertoires in cytomegalovirus infection. Study in general: Signatures in public TCR beta sequences pointed to both CMV infection and matching HLA type. Study-level points and caveats: Dominant in the ex vivo response were TCR beta clonotypes restricted by HLA-C and specific for CMV. Based on cumulative public TCR beta family frequency, carriers of CMV plus the relevant HLA were identified.

MiXCR was run by TCRdb on the reads, yielding one entry per CDR3 protein. Of under 150,000 distinct CDR3 sequences detected, 7.5% to 9% appear once; the ten largest clones hold around a tenth. CDR1 DFQATT and CDR2 SNEGSKA come from the germline V gene (reference sequence). The CDR3 runs 17 residues. V dropped 6 bases and J dropped 0; count of bases not matched to a gene: 11. This clonotype occurred many times. The antigen is unknown. The sequenced material came from PBMCs. This clonotype was sampled from a human donor in good health (CMV status not recorded). Some clones in this sample may be carry-over from other donors' samples. The chain joins TRBV20-1 to TRBJ2-1; 10 bases are a match to TRBD2. CDR3 nucleotides: TGCAGTGCCCCTGTTCTAGCGGGGGAGATCTCCTACAATGAGCAGTTCTTC. Protein product: CSAPVLAGEISYNEQFF.